The 12 T cell receptor beta chains given below trace back to one sample, sequenced in a study of cytomegalovirus exposure and HLA in healthy donors. The primer mix had 60 Vbeta and 13 Jbeta primers. Clones were sequenced by immunoSEQ multiplex PCR, and TCRdb holds only the in-frame ones, with some missing. The repertoire consists of about 140,000 clones, with 65% to 80% occurring once and the leading ten covering roughly 3.7%. Sample: PBMCs. The origin of the receptors is a male donor in good health and CMV-seronegative.

A few counts support this clone. The chain employs TRBV27 and TRBJ2-7; TRBD2 aligns across 10 bases. V lost 3 bases to trimming and J lost 4 bases; unmatched junction nucleotides: 9. From germline, CDR1 is MNHEY and CDR2 SMNVEV (reference sequence). CDR3 length equals 16 residues. CDR3 residues: CASSLRAGTSAYEQYF. The CDR3 DNA reads as TGTGCCAGCAGTTTGAGGGCCGGGACTAGCGCTTACGAGCAGTACTTC.

This clone was observed a single time. This sequence joins TRBV12-5 and TRBJ2-2; 9 bases line up with TRBD2. Per the germline V gene, CDR1 is LGHNT and CDR2 is FRNRAP. The CDR3 runs to 17 residues. V lost 0 bases and J lost 5; bases outside the gene matches: 7. The CDR3 protein is CASGLVTASGKTGELFF. CDR3 coding DNA: TGTGCTAGTGGTTTGGTAACGGCTAGCGGGAAAACCGGGGAGCTGTTTTTT.

This clone was detected only a few times. The rearrangement uses TRBV5-1 and TRBJ2-3, with D maybe TRBD2 (6 bases). Germline V gene sequence: CDR1 SGHRS, CDR2 YFSETQ. V lost 8 bases and J 3 bases, leaving 16 bases between the germline ends. The CDR3 sequence is 14 residues long. CDR3 DNA sequence: TGCGCCAGTGGGAGCGGAGGGTGGACAGATACGCAGTATTTT. Translating it yields CASGSGGWTDTQYF.

The CDR3 DNA reads as TGTGCCAGCAGTGTTGACAGTCTCTATGGCTACACCTTC. Amino acid sequence: CASSVDSLYGYTF. V and J are TRBV2 and TRBJ1-2, with a weak D call TRBD1 (5 bases). Trimming took off 4 bases at V and 4 bases at J, with 10 bases between the two ends. CDR3 size: 13 residues. The germline CDR1 and CDR2 sequences are SNHLY and FYNNEI. Based on the CDR3 plus reference TRBV2 and TRBJ1-2, the full variable domain is EPEVTQTPSHQVTQMGQEVILRCVPISNHLYFYWYRQILGQKVEFLVSFYNNEISEKSEIFDDQFSVERPDGSNFTLKIRSTKLEDSAMYFCASSVDSLYGYTFGSGTRLTVV.

The rearrangement joins TRBV21-1 to TRBJ2-7; the D call TRBD1 from the table was never checked on the DNA. TRBV21-1 is an annotated pseudogene. This CDR3 spans 14 amino acids. The CDR3 nucleotides read TGTGCCAGCAGCAAGGGACAGGGGACCTACGAGCAGTACTTC. Amino acid sequence: CASSKGQGTYEQYF.

The V call is TRBV7-9, the J call TRBJ1-4; 7 positions match TRBD1. The germline CDR1 and CDR2 sequences are SEHNR and FQNEAQ (reference sequence). The V segment lost 5 bases and the J segment 8 bases; nucleotides outside the gene matches: 11. This CDR3 spans 15 amino acids. CDR3 sequence (DNA): TGTGCCAGCAGCCTACGACAGGGCAGGAGGGAAAAACTGTTTTTT. Translation gives CASSLRQGRREKLFF.

This clone was found a few times. The V gene is TRBV27, the J gene TRBJ2-7, with 7 bases aligning to TRBD2. V trimming: 7 bases; J trimming: 2 bases; junction bases outside the gene matches: 11. This CDR3 contains 15 residues. CDR1 is MNHEY and CDR2 is SMNVEV in the germline V gene (reference sequence). The CDR3 DNA is TGTGCCAGCACCGACGTATCCGCGGGAGCCTACGAGCAGTACTTC. Protein: CASTDVSAGAYEQYF.

The chain combines TRBV11-2 with TRBJ2-2; TRBD2 matches 10 bases. This CDR3 contains 18 residues. Germline V CDR1 and CDR2: SGHAT, FQNNGV. Trimming took 4 bases from V and 2 from J; bases not matched to a gene: 10. The CDR3 protein is CASSYNRLAGVNTGELFF. The CDR3 DNA reads TGTGCCAGCAGCTACAATCGTCTAGCGGGGGTAAACACCGGGGAGCTGTTTTTT. The full variable domain, rest sourced from reference TRBV11-2 and TRBJ2-2, is EAGVAQSPRYKIIEKRQSVAFWCNPISGHATLYWYQQILGQGPKLLIQFQNNGVVDDSQLPKDRFSAERLKGVDSTLKIQPAKLEDSAVYLCASSYNRLAGVNTGELFFGEGSRLTVL.

CDR3: CASSLGEGINQPQHF. The CDR3 DNA reads as TGTGCCAGCAGCTTAGGGGAGGGGATCAATCAGCCCCAGCATTTT. The chain recombines TRBV7-9 with TRBJ1-5; D might be TRBD1 (5 bases). CDR1 SEHNR and CDR2 FQNEAQ come from the germline V gene (reference sequence). V lost 1 base to trimming and J lost 3 bases, with 10 bases between them. The CDR3 totals 15 residues.

This clone was counted a few times. The chain has TRBV5-1 and TRBJ2-7; maybe TRBD2 (6 bases). CDR3 length: 12 residues. In germline, CDR1 is SGHRS, CDR2 YFSETQ. V dropped 7 bases and J dropped 6 bases, with 14 bases sitting between them. The CDR3 region is CASGSPGGEQYF. CDR3 nucleotides: TGCGCCAGCGGCTCACCCGGGGGCGAGCAGTACTTC.

The chain is built from TRBV10-2 and TRBJ1-1, with a weak D call TRBD1 (5 bases). V lost 6 bases and J 3 bases, leaving 11 bases between the germline ends. Germline V CDR1 and CDR2: WSHSY, SAAADI. The CDR3 is 13 amino acids. CDR3: CASSHGGDTEAFF. CDR3 DNA sequence: TGCGCCAGCAGCCACGGAGGGGACACTGAAGCTTTCTTT.

This clone has a handful of counts. This rearrangement joins TRBV6-6 to TRBJ2-1, with 8 bases lining up with TRBD1. V was pared by 2 bases and J by 7 bases, with 4 bases of the junction left unmatched. Per germline, CDR1 MNHNY and CDR2 SVGAGI (reference sequence). CDR3 length equals 14 residues. The CDR3, as DNA: TGTGCCAGCAGTTACGGGACAGGTAGGAATGAGCAGTTCTTC. Protein sequence: CASSYGTGRNEQFF.